Listed below are T cell receptor beta chains from one sample, sequenced in a study of T cells in Graves' hyperthyroidism and ophthalmopathy. One entry per CDR3 protein results from TCRdb running MiXCR on the multiplex PCR reads. The sample has hundreds of thousands of distinct CDR3 sequences; roughly a sixth are singletons. Sequencing input: blood. The source of these receptors is a woman in her forties or fifties with Graves' hyperthyroidism that later progressed to Graves' ophthalmopathy. The CDR3 runs from the conserved cysteine through the conserved F or W. Fields, in order: CDR3 protein, CDR3 DNA, clone size, V gene, D gene, J gene. A D gene is named only where the DNA matches it firmly. Only some rows state a clone size, as once, few, many or a class for expanded clones.

CASRRTEANYGYTF,TGTGCCAGCAGGAGGACAGAAGCTAACTATGGCTACACCTTC,many,TRBV2,.,TRBJ1-2
CASGLTGGRTEAFF,TGTGCCAGCGGGCTGACAGGGGGCCGCACTGAAGCTTTCTTT,many,TRBV2,TRBD1,TRBJ1-1
CASKGQGSSNTEAFF,TGCGCCAGCAAAGGACAGGGAAGTTCCAACACTGAAGCTTTCTTT,many,TRBV10-2,TRBD1,TRBJ1-1
CSAPNPGDLNTGELFF,TGCAGTGCCCCCAACCCAGGGGACCTGAACACCGGGGAGCTGTTTTTT,.,TRBV20-1,.,TRBJ2-2
CASRRGLKNYGYTF,TGTGCCAGCAGGCGGGGCCTTAAAAACTATGGCTACACCTTC,.,TRBV12-3/TRBV12-4,.,TRBJ1-2
CASSHSQRAYNEQFF,TGTGCCAGCAGTCACTCTCAGCGGGCATACAATGAGCAGTTCTTC,few,TRBV27,.,TRBJ2-1
CASSKQGESSNQPQHF,TGTGCCAGCAGTAAACAGGGAGAGAGTAGCAATCAGCCCCAGCATTTT,many,TRBV12-3/TRBV12-4,.,TRBJ1-5
CASRNRGSYNEQFF,TGTGCCAGCAGAAACAGGGGGTCTTACAATGAGCAGTTCTTC,few,TRBV6-2/TRBV6-3,TRBD1,TRBJ2-1
CASSYQGDVSEAFF,TGCGCCAGCAGCTATCAGGGGGACGTCTCTGAAGCTTTCTTT,many,TRBV5-1,TRBD1,TRBJ1-1
CASSPRPVQGWGNTIYF,TGTGCCAGCAGTCCCAGACCCGTACAGGGTTGGGGAAACACCATATATTTT,.,TRBV27,.,TRBJ1-3
CASSFLRGGSTTDTQYF,TGTGCCAGCAGCTTTTTACGGGGGGGTAGTACAACAGATACGCAGTATTTT,.,TRBV7-9,TRBD2,TRBJ2-3
CASSLGGQGYSHEQYF,TGTGCCAGCAGCCTCGGAGGACAGGGGTATTCCCACGAGCAGTACTTC,few,TRBV3-1,TRBD1,TRBJ2-7
CASSTLTEYGYTF,TGTGCCAGCAGTACCCTGACTGAGTATGGCTACACCTTC,many,TRBV12-3/TRBV12-4,.,TRBJ1-2
CAWSGATNEKLFF,TGTGCCTGGAGTGGAGCAACTAATGAAAAACTGTTTTTT,many,TRBV30,.,TRBJ1-4
CASSNSGTNYGYTF,TGTGCCAGCTCCAACTCCGGGACGAACTATGGCTACACCTTC,many,TRBV12-3/TRBV12-4,.,TRBJ1-2
CASSLGRDGRPWNTEAFF,TGTGCCAGCAGCTTGGGCCGGGACGGACGACCCTGGAACACTGAAGCTTTCTTT,many,TRBV5-5,.,TRBJ1-1
CASSPGLAGGSSGELFF,TGTGCCAGCAGCCCCGGACTAGCGGGGGGTTCGTCCGGGGAGCTGTTTTTT,many,TRBV7-9,TRBD2,TRBJ2-2
CATGQGSYREQYF,TGTGCCACTGGACAGGGAAGTTACCGCGAGCAGTACTTC,.,TRBV19,TRBD1,TRBJ2-7
CASTTGLAKNIQYF,TGTGCCAGCACCACCGGACTAGCCAAAAACATTCAGTACTTC,.,TRBV9,.,TRBJ2-4
CASSRTGGYTEAFF,TGTGCCAGCAGTAGGACAGGGGGCTACACTGAAGCTTTCTTT,many,TRBV9,TRBD1,TRBJ1-1
CASSWGTGGDTEAFF,TGTGCCAGCAGTTGGGGGACAGGGGGGGACACTGAAGCTTTCTTT,.,TRBV7-6,TRBD1,TRBJ1-1
CASSQSRQNTEAFF,TGTGCCAGCAGCCAATCGAGACAGAACACTGAAGCTTTCTTT,many,TRBV16,.,TRBJ1-1
CASRVAELNTEAFF,TGTGCCAGCAGGGTAGCCGAATTGAACACTGAAGCTTTCTTT,many,TRBV27,.,TRBJ1-1
CASSFLLGGSGGPDTQYF,TGTGCCAGCAGTTTTCTTTTAGGTGGTAGCGGGGGGCCAGATACGCAGTATTTT,.,TRBV27,TRBD2,TRBJ2-3
CASSARTGGYNEQFF,TGTGCCAGCAGCGCCAGGACAGGAGGTTACAATGAGCAGTTCTTC,few,TRBV3-1,TRBD1,TRBJ2-1
CAWSVAEGTRNTGELFF,TGTGCCTGGAGTGTGGCGGAAGGAACAAGGAACACCGGGGAGCTGTTTTTT,.,TRBV30,.,TRBJ2-2
CASSTDAPSTDTQYF,TGTGCCAGCAGCACCGACGCGCCTAGCACAGATACGCAGTATTTT,.,TRBV9,.,TRBJ2-3
CASSTRLAGTSTDTQYF,TGTGCCAGCAGCACTCGACTAGCGGGGACTAGCACAGATACGCAGTATTTT,once,TRBV14,TRBD2,TRBJ2-3
CASSPTRQTNEFF,TGTGCCAGCAGTCCTACTCGACAGACGAATGAGTTCTTC,few,TRBV6-1,.,TRBJ2-1
CASSRDINYGYTF,TGTGCCAGCAGCCGAGATATTAACTATGGCTACACCTTC,many,TRBV3-1,.,TRBJ1-2
CASSLMDSEFYEQYF,TGTGCCAGCAGTTTAATGGACAGTGAATTCTACGAGCAGTACTTC,few,TRBV12-3/TRBV12-4,.,TRBJ2-7
CASSQGGALFPEAFF,TGTGCCAGCAGCCAAGGGGGTGCCCTGTTCCCTGAAGCTTTCTTT,many,TRBV3-1,.,TRBJ1-1
CASSQEQGSEKLFF,TGCGCCAGCAGCCAAGAACAGGGAAGTGAAAAACTGTTTTTT,few,TRBV4-1,.,TRBJ1-4
CASSFRTGGSYEQYF,TGTGCCAGCAGCTTTAGGACAGGGGGCTCCTACGAGCAGTACTTC,few,TRBV11-2,TRBD1,TRBJ2-7
CASSQSTVLTGELFF,TGTGCCAGCAGCCAATCCACAGTGCTAACCGGGGAGCTGTTTTTT,.,TRBV16,.,TRBJ2-2
CASSLIEAGDGYTF,TGTGCCAGCAGCTTAATCGAGGCAGGGGACGGCTACACCTTC,.,TRBV7-9,.,TRBJ1-2
CASSPRAPGQGLSNYGYTF,TGTGCCAGCAGTCCCCGGGCCCCGGGACAGGGTCTTTCAAACTATGGCTACACCTTC,many,TRBV6-1,TRBD1,TRBJ1-2
CASSLVYGGGVETQYF,TGTGCCAGCAGCTTAGTCTATGGCGGGGGCGTAGAGACCCAGTACTTC,.,TRBV7-8,.,TRBJ2-5
CSARGQGDNEQFF,TGCAGTGCTAGAGGGCAGGGGGACAATGAGCAGTTCTTC,.,TRBV20-1,TRBD1,TRBJ2-1
CASSQDVSQETQYF,TGTGCCAGCAGCCAAGATGTCAGTCAAGAGACCCAGTACTTC,few,TRBV3-1,.,TRBJ2-5
CSAGTSNEQFF,TGCAGTGCCGGGACAAGCAATGAGCAGTTCTTC,once,TRBV29-1,.,TRBJ2-1
CASSQVRGLVETQYF,TGTGCCAGCAGCCAAGTTCGCGGGCTGGTAGAGACCCAGTACTTC,.,TRBV3-1,.,TRBJ2-5
CSVQGNTGELFF,TGCAGTGTTCAGGGGAACACCGGGGAGCTGTTTTTT,many,TRBV20-1,.,TRBJ2-2
CSASDFEGGPSYEQYF,TGCAGTGCTAGTGACTTTGAGGGGGGCCCCTCCTACGAGCAGTACTTC,few,TRBV20-1,.,TRBJ2-7
CASSFSGAPGRGYTF,TGTGCCAGCAGTTTCTCCGGGGCCCCAGGGAGAGGCTACACCTTC,few,TRBV27,.,TRBJ1-2
CASSLALSLKDTEAFF,TGTGCCAGCAGCTTAGCGCTCAGCCTGAAGGACACTGAAGCTTTCTTT,few,TRBV7-9,.,TRBJ1-1
CAAKEVLRVDTGELFF,TGTGCCGCTAAAGAGGTGCTTCGAGTGGACACCGGGGAGCTGTTTTTT,few,TRBV6-1,.,TRBJ2-2
CASSSDRAYGYTF,TGCGCCAGCAGCTCGGACAGGGCCTATGGCTACACCTTC,.,TRBV5-1,TRBD1,TRBJ1-2
CASTKTSGGAFVSGELFF,TGTGCCAGCACCAAGACTAGCGGGGGGGCATTTGTCTCCGGGGAGCTGTTTTTT,few,TRBV7-2,TRBD2,TRBJ2-2
CASSPESSGIASTDTQYF,TGCGCCAGCAGCCCGGAATCTAGCGGGATAGCTAGCACAGATACGCAGTATTTT,many,TRBV5-1,TRBD2,TRBJ2-3
CASSYLEPSYYEQYF,TGTGCCAGCAGTTACCTGGAACCAAGTTACTACGAGCAGTACTTC,few,TRBV6-6,.,TRBJ2-7
CASSRQGSRAFF,TGTGCCAGCTCTCGTCAGGGGAGTAGGGCTTTCTTT,.,TRBV18,.,TRBJ1-1
CATSQRDEQFF,TGTGCCACCAGCCAGCGGGATGAGCAGTTCTTC,.,TRBV15,.,TRBJ2-1
CASSRTALAKNIQYF,TGTGCCAGCAGCAGGACAGCCCTAGCCAAAAACATTCAGTACTTC,.,TRBV12-3/TRBV12-4,.,TRBJ2-4